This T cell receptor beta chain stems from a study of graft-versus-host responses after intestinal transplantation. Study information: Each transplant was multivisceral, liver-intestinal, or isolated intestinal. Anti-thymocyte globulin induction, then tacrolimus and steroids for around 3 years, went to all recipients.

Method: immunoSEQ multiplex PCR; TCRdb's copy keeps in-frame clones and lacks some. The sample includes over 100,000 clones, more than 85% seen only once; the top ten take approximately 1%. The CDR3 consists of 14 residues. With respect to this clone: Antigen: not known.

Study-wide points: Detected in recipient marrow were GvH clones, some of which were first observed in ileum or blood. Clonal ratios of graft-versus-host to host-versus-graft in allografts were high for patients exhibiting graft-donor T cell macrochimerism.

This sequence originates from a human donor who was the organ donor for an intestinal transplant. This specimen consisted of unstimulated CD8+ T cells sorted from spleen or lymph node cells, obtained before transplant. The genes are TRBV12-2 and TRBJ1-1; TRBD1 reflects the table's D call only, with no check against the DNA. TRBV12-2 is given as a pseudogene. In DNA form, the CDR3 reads TGTGCAAGTCACCCGACAGGGGCGAACACTGAAGCTTTCTTT. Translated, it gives CASHPTGANTEAFF.